One and the same sample provided the 11 T cell receptor beta chains below, sequenced in a study of CXCR3-negative and CXCR3-positive naive CD8 T cells. Researchers prepared the TRB cDNA libraries using 5' RACE with UMI labels. TCRdb re-called the 5' RACE reads; every CDR3 protein appears as one record, without DNA. This sample lists 70,000 to 95,000 distinct CDR3 sequences; its ten largest clones have roughly 1.6%. Sequenced: naive CXCR3- CD8+ T cells from blood. Subset meaning: CD45RO-CCR7+CD27+CD95- naive CD8+ T cells lacking CXCR3 (TNR3-). The receptors derive from a human donor in good health. Some clones in this sample may be carry-over from other donors' samples.

The chain's CDR3 is CSARDRRAGADTQYF. This chain uses TRBV20-1 with TRBJ2-3; TCRdb names TRBD1, which stays unverified in the absence of DNA. The CDR3 runs 15 residues. The germline gives CDR1 DFQATT, CDR2 SNEGSKA (reference sequence).

The V gene is TRBV4-3, the J gene TRBJ2-5; TCRdb returns TRBD2, unconfirmable since there is no DNA. The CDR3 loop spans 16 amino acids. Germline CDR1 LGHNA, CDR2 YSLEER. CDR3 loop: CASSQEHSPTQETQYF.

V and J are TRBV11-2 and TRBJ1-1. The CDR3 covers 13 residues. Germline CDR1 and CDR2: SGHAT and FQNNGV. CDR3 region: CASSVGSYTEAFF.

The chain employs TRBV3-1 and TRBJ2-1. This CDR3 comprises 17 residues. CDR1 is LGHDT and CDR2 is YNNKEL in the germline V gene (reference sequence). CDR3 sequence: CASSQEVARSSYNEQFF.

The rearrangement joins TRBV29-1 to TRBJ1-1; as DNA is missing, the TRBD1 call by TCRdb cannot be tested. From germline, CDR1 is SQVTM and CDR2 ANQGSEA. The CDR3 totals 13 residues. CDR3 sequence: CSPFPGRNTEAFF.

The V call is TRBV28, the J call TRBJ2-5. CDR1 MDHEN and CDR2 SYDVKM come from the germline V gene. This CDR3 comprises 13 residues. CDR3 loop: CASSFSHQETQYF.

V usage is TRBV29-1 and J usage is TRBJ2-2; absent DNA, TCRdb's TRBD1 call cannot be checked. This CDR3 is built from 14 residues. Germline assignment: CDR1 SQVTM and CDR2 ANQGSEA. The CDR3 spells CSVEFSPNTGELFF.

The chain carries TRBV5-1 and TRBJ2-7; the D call of TRBD1 rests on TCRdb alone, since no DNA is present to check it. The CDR3 is 16 amino acids. The V gene's germline CDR1 is SGHRS and CDR2 YFSETQ. This CDR3 reads CASSPGLGKGGDEQYF.

Here the CDR3 reads CATDYAAGDRIPRANTGELFF. The chain couples TRBV7-9 to TRBJ2-2; TCRdb indicates TRBD1, and absent DNA this call remains unverified. The germline CDR1 and CDR2 sequences are SEHNR and FQNEAQ (reference sequence). The CDR3 is 21 amino acids.

This chain uses TRBV29-1 with TRBJ2-6; TCRdb designates TRBD1, a call that cannot be tested without DNA. This CDR3 spans 16 amino acids. Germline CDR1 reads SQVTM; CDR2 reads ANQGSEA. The CDR3 reads CSVETGELSGANVLTF.

V is TRBV5-1 and J is TRBJ2-1. CDR1 SGHRS and CDR2 YFSETQ come from the germline V gene. The length of the CDR3 is 13 residues. CDR3 loop: CASIGGQYNEQFF.